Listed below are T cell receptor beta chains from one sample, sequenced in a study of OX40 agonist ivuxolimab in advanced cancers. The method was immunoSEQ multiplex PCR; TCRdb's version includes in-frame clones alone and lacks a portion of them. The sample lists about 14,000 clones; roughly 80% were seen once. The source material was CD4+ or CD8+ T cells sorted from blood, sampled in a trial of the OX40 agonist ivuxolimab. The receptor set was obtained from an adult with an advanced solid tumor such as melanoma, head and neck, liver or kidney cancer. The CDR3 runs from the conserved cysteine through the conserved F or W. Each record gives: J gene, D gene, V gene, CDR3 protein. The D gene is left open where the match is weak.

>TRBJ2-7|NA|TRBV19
CASSITTVGEQYF
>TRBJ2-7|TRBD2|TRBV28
CASRDGTVASGWYEQYF
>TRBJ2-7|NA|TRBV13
CASSPGQGGGYEQYF
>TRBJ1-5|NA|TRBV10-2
CASNLGGLDQPQHF
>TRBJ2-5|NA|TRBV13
CASSSRAGQKETQYF
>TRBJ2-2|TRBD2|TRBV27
CASSWGGNTGELFF
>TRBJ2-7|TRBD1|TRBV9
CASSGQGAQNEQYF
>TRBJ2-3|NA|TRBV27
CASSPEPELWADTQYF
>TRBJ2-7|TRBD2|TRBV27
CASSSWTSGSYEQYF
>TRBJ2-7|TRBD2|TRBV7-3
CASSDLTSGLEQYF
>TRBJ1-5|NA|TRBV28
CASSLEYSNQPQHF
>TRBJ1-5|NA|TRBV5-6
CASSLSNTHQPQHF
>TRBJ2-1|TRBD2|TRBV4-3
CASSQFRLAGGLAEQFF
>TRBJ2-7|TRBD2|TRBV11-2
CASSTWTSGSYEQYF
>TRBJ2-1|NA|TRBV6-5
CASSYSRDGYNEQFF